The TCR beta chain described here comes from a study of spatial heterogeneity in lung cancer. Study overall: There were some 70 donors, all of them untreated patients with early-stage non-small cell lung cancer. Study-wide results and limits: TCRs found ubiquitously expanded in tumor appeared in blood more at resection than at follow-up.

Every TCR cDNA molecule bore a unique molecular identifier. TCRdb redid the calling of the 5' RACE reads with MiXCR, one entry per CDR3 protein. The sample records around 110,000 distinct CDR3 sequences, over 9% being singletons. As concerns this clonotype: The antigen is not known.

Time point given: blood at routine non-recurrence follow-up after resection. Unsorted samples of tumor, nontumor lung or frozen PBMC had their whole RNA sequenced. Specimen: PBMCs, collected at follow-up. The receptor was derived from a male donor with early-stage non-small cell lung cancer.

CDR3 DNA: TGTGCCAGTAGTTCCGGGACTAGCGGGGTAATCTCCTACGAGCAGTACTTC. Translation: CASSSGTSGVISYEQYF. J is TRBJ2-7 and V is TRBV19; 13 positions match TRBD2. Germline values: CDR1 LNHDA, CDR2 SQIVND (reference sequence). This CDR3 contains 17 residues. Losses at the gene ends were 5 bases for V and 0 bases for J; bases not matched to a gene: 7.